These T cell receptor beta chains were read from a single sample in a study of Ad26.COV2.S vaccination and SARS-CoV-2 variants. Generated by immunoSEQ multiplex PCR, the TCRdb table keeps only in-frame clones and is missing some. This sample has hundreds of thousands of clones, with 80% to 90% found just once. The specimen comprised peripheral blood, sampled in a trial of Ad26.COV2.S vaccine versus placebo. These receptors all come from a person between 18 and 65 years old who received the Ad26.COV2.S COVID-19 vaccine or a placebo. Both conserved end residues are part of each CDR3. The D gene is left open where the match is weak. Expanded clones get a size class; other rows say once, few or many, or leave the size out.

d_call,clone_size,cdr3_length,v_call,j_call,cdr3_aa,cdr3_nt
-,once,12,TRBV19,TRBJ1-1,CASMAGNTEAFF,TGTGCCAGTATGGCGGGGAACACTGAAGCTTTCTTT
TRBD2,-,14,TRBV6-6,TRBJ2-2,CASSSSGGSGELFF,TGTGCCAGCAGTTCTAGCGGGGGGTCCGGGGAGCTGTTTTTT
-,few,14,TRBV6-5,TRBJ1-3,CASTMITGGNTIYF,TGTGCCAGCACCATGATAACAGGGGGAAACACCATATATTTT
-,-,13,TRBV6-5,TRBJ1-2,CASRVGTTYGYTF,TGTGCCAGCAGGGTGGGGACCACCTATGGCTACACCTTC
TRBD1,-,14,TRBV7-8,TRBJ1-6,CASSLMDRPSPLHF,TGTGCCAGCAGCTTAATGGACAGGCCTTCACCCCTCCACTTT
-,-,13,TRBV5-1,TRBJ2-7,CASSFGQGREQYF,TGCGCCAGCAGCTTCGGTCAGGGACGGGAGCAGTACTTC
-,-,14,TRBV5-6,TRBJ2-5,CASSLGMKQETQYF,TGTGCCAGCAGCTTGGGGATGAAACAAGAGACCCAGTACTTC
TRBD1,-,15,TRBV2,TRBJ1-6,CASNILQGGNSPLHF,TGTGCCAGCAATATATTACAGGGGGGTAATTCACCCCTCCACTTT
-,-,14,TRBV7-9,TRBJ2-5,CASSLPQGRETQYF,TGTGCCAGCAGCCTCCCACAGGGTAGGGAGACCCAGTACTTC
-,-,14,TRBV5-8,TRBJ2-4,CASSFAGTKNIQYF,TGTGCCAGCAGCTTCGCGGGAACCAAAAACATTCAGTACTTC
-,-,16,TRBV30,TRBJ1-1,CAWSVKGQIMNTEAFF,TGTGCCTGGAGTGTTAAGGGACAAATCATGAACACTGAAGCTTTCTTT
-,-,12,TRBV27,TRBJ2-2,CASSLIPGELFF,TGTGCCAGCAGTTTAATTCCCGGGGAGCTGTTTTTT
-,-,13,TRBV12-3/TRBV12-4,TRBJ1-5,CASSFGRPQPQHF,TGTGCCAGCAGTTTTGGGAGGCCCCAGCCCCAGCATTTT
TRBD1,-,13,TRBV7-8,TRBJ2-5,CASSFTGAETQYF,TGTGCCAGCAGCTTCACAGGGGCGGAGACCCAGTACTTC
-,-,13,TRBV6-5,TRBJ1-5,CASRAGTHQPQHF,TGTGCCAGCAGGGCCGGGACTCATCAGCCCCAGCATTTT
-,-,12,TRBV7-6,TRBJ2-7,CASSLLSSEQYF,TGTGCCAGCAGCTTGCTCTCCTCCGAGCAGTACTTC
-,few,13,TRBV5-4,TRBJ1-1,CASSQTEYTEAFF,TGTGCCAGCAGCCAAACAGAGTACACTGAAGCTTTCTTT
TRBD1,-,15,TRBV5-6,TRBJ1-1,CASSSGGGQGLRAFF,TGTGCCAGCAGCTCTGGGGGTGGACAGGGTTTACGCGCTTTCTTT
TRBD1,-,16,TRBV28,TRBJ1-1,CASSWDRDWGNTEAFF,TGTGCCAGCAGTTGGGACAGGGATTGGGGGAACACTGAAGCTTTCTTT
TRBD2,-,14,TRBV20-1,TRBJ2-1,CSASLSSGGNEQFF,TGCAGTGCTAGTCTTTCTAGCGGGGGCAATGAGCAGTTCTTC
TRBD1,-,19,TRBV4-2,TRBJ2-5,CASSRNPGGGTVEQETQYF,TGTGCCAGCAGCCGAAATCCAGGGGGCGGAACAGTAGAGCAAGAGACCCAGTACTTC
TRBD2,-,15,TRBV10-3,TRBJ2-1,CAISDRRGVYNEQFF,TGTGCCATCAGTGATCGACGGGGGGTCTACAATGAGCAGTTCTTC
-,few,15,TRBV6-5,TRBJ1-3,CASRGGSLSGNTIYF,TGTGCCAGCAGGGGGGGGTCACTCTCTGGAAACACCATATATTTT
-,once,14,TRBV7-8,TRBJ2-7,CASSLTVISYEQYF,TGTGCCAGCAGCCTGACAGTAATCTCCTACGAGCAGTACTTC
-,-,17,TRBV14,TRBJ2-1,CASSQLGGTLLHNEQFF,TGTGCCAGCAGCCAGTTAGGGGGGACCTTACTACACAATGAGCAGTTCTTC
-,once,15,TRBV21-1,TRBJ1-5,CASPKGVVGNQPQHF,TGTGCCAGCCCCAAGGGTGTAGTAGGCAATCAGCCCCAGCATTTT
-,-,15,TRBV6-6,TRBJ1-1,CASRPPGGESTEAFF,TGTGCCAGCAGACCCCCGGGTGGGGAGAGCACTGAAGCTTTCTTT
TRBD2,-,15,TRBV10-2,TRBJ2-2,CASKKSGGLSGELFF,TGCGCCAGCAAGAAAAGCGGGGGGTTATCCGGGGAGCTGTTTTTT
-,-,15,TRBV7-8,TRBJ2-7,CASSPLPGPSWEQYF,TGTGCCAGCAGCCCGCTCCCGGGACCGAGTTGGGAGCAGTACTTC
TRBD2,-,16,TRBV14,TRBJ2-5,CASSYFQAGGSETQYF,TGTGCCAGCAGCTACTTTCAAGCGGGGGGAAGTGAGACCCAGTACTTC
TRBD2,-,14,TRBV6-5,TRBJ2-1,CASRERGGLNEQFF,TGTGCCAGCAGAGAGCGGGGGGGCCTAAATGAGCAGTTCTTC
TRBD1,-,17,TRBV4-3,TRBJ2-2,CASSQALQGARTGELFF,TGCGCCAGCAGCCAAGCCTTACAGGGGGCGCGGACCGGGGAGCTGTTTTTT
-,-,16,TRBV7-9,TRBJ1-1,CASSLLRQLRNTEAFF,TGTGCCAGCAGCTTACTCAGACAATTGCGGAACACTGAAGCTTTCTTT
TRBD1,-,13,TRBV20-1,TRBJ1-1,CSAIEQGEIEAFF,TGCAGTGCTATTGAACAGGGGGAGATCGAAGCTTTCTTT
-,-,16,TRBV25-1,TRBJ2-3,CASRDNRGGRTDTQYF,TGTGCCAGCAGGGACAATAGGGGCGGACGCACAGATACGCAGTATTTT
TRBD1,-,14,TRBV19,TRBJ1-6,CASSGGQGHSPLHF,TGTGCCAGTAGTGGGGGACAGGGACACTCACCCCTCCACTTT
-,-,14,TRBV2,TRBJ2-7,CASSEISRQGEQYF,TGTGCCAGCAGTGAAATCTCCAGGCAGGGAGAGCAGTACTTC
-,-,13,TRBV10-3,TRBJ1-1,CAISESGFAEAFF,TGTGCCATCAGTGAGTCGGGGTTCGCCGAAGCTTTCTTT
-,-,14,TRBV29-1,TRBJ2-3,CSVEGHTDTDTQYF,TGCAGCGTTGAGGGTCACACCGACACAGATACGCAGTATTTT
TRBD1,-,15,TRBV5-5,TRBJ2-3,CASSLWTGVTDTQYF,TGTGCCAGCAGCTTGTGGACAGGGGTCACAGATACGCAGTATTTT
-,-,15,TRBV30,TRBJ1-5,CAWSSPGPPNQPQHF,TGTGCCTGGAGTTCACCGGGACCCCCAAATCAGCCCCAGCATTTT
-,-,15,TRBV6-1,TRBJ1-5,CASSEEGDSNQPQHF,TGTGCCAGCAGTGAAGAGGGAGATAGCAATCAGCCCCAGCATTTT
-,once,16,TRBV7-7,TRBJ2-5,CASSLVRATIQETQYF,TGTGCTAGCAGCTTAGTTAGAGCGACTATCCAAGAGACCCAGTACTTC